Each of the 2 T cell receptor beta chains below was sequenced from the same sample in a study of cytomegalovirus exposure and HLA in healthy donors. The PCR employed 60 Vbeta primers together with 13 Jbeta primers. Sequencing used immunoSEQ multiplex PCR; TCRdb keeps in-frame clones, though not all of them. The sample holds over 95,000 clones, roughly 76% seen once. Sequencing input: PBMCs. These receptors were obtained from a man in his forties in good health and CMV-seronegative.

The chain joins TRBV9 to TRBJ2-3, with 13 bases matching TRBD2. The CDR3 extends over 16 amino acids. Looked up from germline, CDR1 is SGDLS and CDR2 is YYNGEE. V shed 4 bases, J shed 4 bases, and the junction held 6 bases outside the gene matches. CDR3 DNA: TGTGCCAGCAGCACCCGACTAGCGGGAGGCCCAGATACGCAGTATTTT. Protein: CASSTRLAGGPDTQYF.

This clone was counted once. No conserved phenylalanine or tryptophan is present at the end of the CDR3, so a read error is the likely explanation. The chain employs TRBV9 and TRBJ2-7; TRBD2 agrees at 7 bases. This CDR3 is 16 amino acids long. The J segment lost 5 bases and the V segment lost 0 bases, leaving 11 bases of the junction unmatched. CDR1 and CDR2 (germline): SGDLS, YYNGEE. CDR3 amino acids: CASSVVPSGLPNEQYL. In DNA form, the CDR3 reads TGTGCCAGCAGCGTAGTCCCTAGCGGACTCCCCAACGAGCAGTACCTC.